A single sample is the source of the 24 T cell receptor beta chains below, sequenced in a study of T cells in Graves' hyperthyroidism and ophthalmopathy. The source material, RNA transcripts, was used to amplify TCR beta CDR3 regions. Researchers ran a first-round RT-PCR on the TCR CDR3 using the HTBI primer set. TCRdb passed the multiplex PCR reads through MiXCR, listing each CDR3 protein once. This repertoire shows about 350,000 distinct CDR3 sequences, about 19% found once; its top ten account for approximately 4%. The source material was blood. These receptors were obtained from a woman aged 18-29 years with Graves' hyperthyroidism.

Remarks on this clonotype: This may come from a read error, since a much larger clone is one base off. This sequence joins TRBV19 and TRBJ1-1; 7 nucleotides agree with TRBD1. This CDR3 contains 15 residues. The germline gives CDR1 LNHDA, CDR2 SQIVND (reference sequence). CDR3 residues: CASSIPGTANTESFF. CDR3 sequence (DNA): TGTGCCAGTAGTATACCCGGGACAGCGAACACTGAATCTTTCTTT.

This clonotype was recorded many times. The gene calls are TRBV11-2 and TRBJ2-2; D is tentatively TRBD1 or TRBD2 (5 bases each). The germline V gene encodes CDR1 SGHAT and CDR2 FQNNGV. CDR3 size: 19 residues. V lost 2 bases and J lost 5, with 24 bases in between. The CDR3 coding sequence is TGTGCCAGCAGCTTACAAAGACTAACACGAAGGGGATGGACCGGGGAGCTGTTTTTT. Its protein is CASSLQRLTRRGWTGELFF.

This clonotype was detected only a few times. The V gene is TRBV5-1, the J gene TRBJ1-1; tentatively, D is TRBD1 (5 bases). Germline V lookup: CDR1 SGHRS, CDR2 YFSETQ. The germline V and J ends were trimmed by 4 bases and 1 base, with 14 bases remaining between them. This CDR3 comprises 15 residues. CDR3 nucleotide sequence: TGCGCCAGCAGCCCGGGGGGGGAACCGAACACTGAAGCTTTCTTT. It yields the protein CASSPGGEPNTEAFF. The full variable domain, its missing parts supplied by reference TRBV5-1 and TRBJ1-1, is KAGVTQTPRYLIKTRGQQVTLSCSPISGHRSVSWYQQTPGQGLQFLFEYFSETQRNKGNFPGRFSGRQFSNSRSEMNVSTLELGDSALYLCASSPGGEPNTEAFFGQGTRLTVV.

This clonotype was observed many times. This chain connects TRBV28 to TRBJ1-2; D uncertain. The germline gives CDR1 MDHEN, CDR2 SYDVKM. The CDR3 runs 11 residues. Trimming cost V 7 bases and J 2 bases, with 5 bases left between them. The CDR3, as DNA: TGTGCCAGCAATGTGAACTATGGCTACACCTTC. This sequence encodes CASNVNYGYTF.

This clonotype was found many times. V usage is TRBV2 and J usage is TRBJ2-7; the D is unclear. Trimming shortened V by 10 bases and J by 2 bases, and 12 bases separated the two germline ends. Germline V gives CDR1 SNHLY, CDR2 FYNNEI. CDR3 size: 12 residues. CDR3 amino acids: CATLRGAYEQYF. CDR3 DNA: TGTGCCACCCTTCGAGGTGCCTACGAGCAGTACTTC.

This clonotype was detected a few times. The gene calls are TRBV6-1 and TRBJ2-2, with D tentatively TRBD2 (6 bases). Trimming stripped 7 bases from V and 2 bases from J, with 17 bases between. Germline V gene sequence: CDR1 MNHNS, CDR2 SASEGT. The CDR3 is 16 amino acids. CDR3 bases: TGTGCCAGCACCGACCCGGGAGCTTTAAACACCGGGGAGCTGTTTTTT. Its protein product is CASTDPGALNTGELFF.

This clonotype was counted ten times or more. This chain joins TRBV12-3 or TRBV12-4 and TRBJ2-7; weak D call: TRBD1 (5 bases). The CDR3 totals 14 residues. Trimming pared 2 bases from V and 2 bases from J, leaving 10 bases between. CDR3 sequence (DNA): TGTGCCAGCAGTTTATTCACAGGAACCTACGAGCAGTACTTC. Translation: CASSLFTGTYEQYF.

This clonotype has a handful of counts. The rearrangement uses TRBV5-1 and TRBJ2-7, with D possibly TRBD2 on 6 matching bases. This CDR3 contains 13 residues. V was cut by 5 bases and J by 3 bases, with 12 bases left in between. The V gene's germline CDR1 is SGHRS and CDR2 YFSETQ. The CDR3 bases are TGCGCCAGCAGGGGGGACTCCGGCTACGAGCAGTACTTC. Its protein product is CASRGDSGYEQYF.

V is TRBV20-1 and J is TRBJ2-5, with D unresolved. This CDR3 comprises 14 residues. CDR1 and CDR2 from the germline V gene are DFQATT and SNEGSKA (reference sequence). V shed 4 bases and J shed 1 base, with 13 bases lying between them. The CDR3 reads CSAIPTGTQETQYF. The CDR3 bases are TGCAGTGCTATACCGACCGGTACCCAAGAGACCCAGTACTTC.

In this sample, this clonotype turned up many times. The chain combines TRBV20-1 with TRBJ2-7; D is possibly TRBD2 (5 bases). The CDR3 consists of 18 residues. Deletions cut 3 bases from V and 6 bases from J, with 30 bases between. Germline V gene sequence: CDR1 DFQATT, CDR2 SNEGSKA (reference sequence). The CDR3 region is CSASKPQSSSRATPEQYF. Written as DNA, the CDR3 is TGCAGTGCTAGTAAACCCCAAAGCTCTAGCCGAGCCACCCCCGAGCAGTACTTC.

The J gene is TRBJ1-2, the V gene TRBV24-1; the D gene is possibly TRBD1 (5 bases). Trimming pared 7 bases from V and 10 bases from J, leaving 9 bases between. This CDR3 comprises 10 residues. Germline CDR1 is KGHDR and CDR2 is SFDVKD. In DNA, the CDR3 is TGTGCCACCAGCCGGGACCTCTACACCTTC. Encoded protein: CATSRDLYTF.

Concerning this clonotype itself: This sequence may be a read error, since a much larger clone differs from it by one base. The chain carries TRBV6-1 and TRBJ2-5; TRBD1 might be the D (5 bases). The germline gives CDR1 MNHNS, CDR2 SASEGT. The CDR3 extends over 15 amino acids. In nucleotides, the CDR3 is TGTGCCAGCAGTGAAGCTACTACTGGGGCGGAGACCAAGTACTTC. Residues: CASSEATTGAETKYF.

The table lists this clonotype with many counts. J is TRBJ2-7 and V is TRBV18; D uncertain. V was clipped by 2 bases and J by 6 bases, with 14 bases between them. This CDR3 region has 14 residues. Germline CDR1 is KGHSH and CDR2 is LQKENI. The CDR3 nucleotides are TGTGCCAGCTCACCAGGTCCTAGTTCTATCGAGCAGTACTTC. Translated, it gives CASSPGPSSIEQYF.

A few counts support this clonotype. The gene calls are TRBV6-5 and TRBJ2-3; D gene uncertain. V lost 0 bases and J lost 0, with 4 bases in between. The germline V gene encodes CDR1 MNHEY and CDR2 SVGAGI. This CDR3 has 14 residues. For the CDR3, the DNA is TGTGCCAGCAGTTACTCCGACAGCACAGATACGCAGTATTTT. This gives the protein CASSYSDSTDTQYF.

A few counts support this clonotype. This chain joins TRBV29-1 and TRBJ2-2, with 9 bases aligning to TRBD2. The length of the CDR3 is 14 residues. The J segment lost 6 bases and the V segment lost 5 bases, leaving 7 bases of the junction unmatched. The germline CDR1 and CDR2 sequences are SQVTM and ANQGSEA. The CDR3: CSVQEVAGAGELFF. CDR3 sequence (DNA): TGCAGCGTTCAGGAGGTAGCGGGGGCCGGGGAGCTGTTTTTT.

The gene calls are TRBV5-1 and TRBJ1-2; 8 nucleotides line up with TRBD1. Germline V gene sequence: CDR1 SGHRS, CDR2 YFSETQ. The CDR3 runs 15 residues. V lost 7 bases, J lost 6 bases, and 14 bases stayed unmatched. CDR3 region: CASGIGLDRVHGYTF. CDR3 DNA: TGCGCCAGCGGCATTGGACTGGACAGGGTGCATGGCTACACCTTC.

This clonotype was recorded at least ten times. The rearrangement links TRBV20-1 to TRBJ2-5; D possibly matches TRBD1 or TRBD2 (5 bases each). The CDR3 is 13 amino acids. Germline V CDR1 and CDR2: DFQATT, SNEGSKA (reference sequence). The V end was cut by 0 bases, the J end by 4 bases, with 9 bases between. CDR3 amino acids: CSARDEGPETQYF. CDR3 bases: TGCAGTGCTAGAGATGAGGGGCCAGAGACCCAGTACTTC.

Details on this clonotype: A junction boundary mismatches the germline segment, possibly from a read error. The chain couples TRBV12-3 or TRBV12-4 to TRBJ1-1; unclear D gene. This CDR3 is built from 13 residues. The CDR3 DNA sequence: TGTGCCAGCACCTCCATGGAGAACAGTGAAGCTTTCTTT. Amino acid sequence: CASTSMENSEAFF.

Ten or more counts support this clonotype. V is TRBV7-8 and J is TRBJ2-3; D uncertain. The ends were cut back, 1 base at V and 0 bases at J, with 8 bases in the middle. CDR1 is SGHVS and CDR2 is FQNEAQ in the germline V gene. The CDR3 is 15 amino acids. CDR3 loop: CASSLGAVSTDTQYF. CDR3 DNA sequence: TGTGCCAGCAGCTTAGGGGCAGTTAGCACAGATACGCAGTATTTT.

The V call is TRBV7-2, the J call TRBJ2-5; 11 bases fit TRBD2. The germline gives CDR1 SGHTA, CDR2 FQGNSA. V lost 0 bases and J lost 2; bases outside the gene matches: 2. The CDR3 extends over 16 amino acids. The CDR3 region is CASSLASSGGQETQYF. The CDR3 DNA is TGTGCCAGCAGCTTAGCCTCTAGCGGGGGGCAAGAGACCCAGTACTTC.

There are many counts of this clonotype. V usage is TRBV28 and J usage is TRBJ1-1; D unclear. The V end was cut by 5 bases, the J end by 0 bases, with 13 bases between. The CDR3 totals 15 residues. CDR1 is MDHEN, CDR2 SYDVKM, per germline. This chain's CDR3 is CASSSPGSVNTEAFF. The CDR3 DNA is TGTGCCAGCAGTAGCCCGGGGTCGGTGAACACTGAAGCTTTCTTT.

V usage is TRBV11-2 and J usage is TRBJ2-7, with D unclear. The CDR3 contains 15 residues. Per the germline V gene, CDR1 is SGHAT and CDR2 is FQNNGV. V lost 0 bases and J 6 bases, leaving 15 bases between the germline ends. The CDR3 loop reads CASSLEAPASSEQYF. In DNA form, the CDR3 reads TGTGCCAGCAGCTTAGAGGCTCCAGCTTCTAGCGAGCAGTACTTC.

This clonotype was seen repeatedly, ten times or more. The chain employs TRBV2 and TRBJ1-1; tentatively, D is TRBD1 (5 bases). V was cut by 9 bases and J by 3 bases, with 14 bases left in between. The CDR3 contains 13 residues. Germline-derived CDR1 and CDR2 are SNHLY and FYNNEI. The CDR3 sequence: CASGTGRDTEAFF. CDR3 DNA sequence: TGTGCCAGTGGGACCGGACGCGACACTGAAGCTTTCTTT. The whole variable domain, filled in from reference TRBV2 and TRBJ1-1, reads EPEVTQTPSHQVTQMGQEVILRCVPISNHLYFYWYRQILGQKVEFLVSFYNNEISEKSEIFDDQFSVERPDGSNFTLKIRSTKLEDSAMYFCASGTGRDTEAFFGQGTRLTVV.

In its sample, this clonotype was seen many times. A junction boundary mismatches the germline segment, possibly from a read error. The chain links TRBV6-5 to TRBJ2-7; the D gene is possibly TRBD1 (6 bases). Germline CDR1 and CDR2: MNHEY and SVGAGI. CDR3 size: 13 residues. The CDR3 loop reads CASSWNRAHERYF. CDR3 sequence (DNA): TGTGCCAGCAGTTGGAACAGGGCCCACGAGCGGTACTTC.